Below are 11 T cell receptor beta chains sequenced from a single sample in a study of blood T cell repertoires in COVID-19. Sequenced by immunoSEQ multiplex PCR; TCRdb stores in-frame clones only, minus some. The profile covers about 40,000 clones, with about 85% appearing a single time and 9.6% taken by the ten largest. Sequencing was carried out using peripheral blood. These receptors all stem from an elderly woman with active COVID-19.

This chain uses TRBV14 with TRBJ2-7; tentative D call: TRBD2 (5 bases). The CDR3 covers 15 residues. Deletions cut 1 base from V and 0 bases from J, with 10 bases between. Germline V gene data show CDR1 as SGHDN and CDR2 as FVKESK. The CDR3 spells CASSQGMGSSYEQYF. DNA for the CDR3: TGTGCCAGCAGCCAAGGGATGGGGAGCTCCTACGAGCAGTACTTC.

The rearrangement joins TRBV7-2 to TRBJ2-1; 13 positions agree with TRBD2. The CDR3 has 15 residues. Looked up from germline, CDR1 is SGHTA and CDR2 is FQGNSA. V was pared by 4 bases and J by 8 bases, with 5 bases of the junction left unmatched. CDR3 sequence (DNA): TGTGCCAGCAGCTCGGGACTAGCGGGGATGGATGAGCAGTTCTTC. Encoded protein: CASSSGLAGMDEQFF.

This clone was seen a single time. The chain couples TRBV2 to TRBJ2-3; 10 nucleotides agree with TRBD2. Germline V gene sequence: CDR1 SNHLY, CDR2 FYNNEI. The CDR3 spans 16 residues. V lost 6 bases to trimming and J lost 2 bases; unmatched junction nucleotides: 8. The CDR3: CASSELAGITTDTQYF. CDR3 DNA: TGTGCCAGCAGCGAACTAGCGGGGATAACCACAGATACGCAGTATTTT.

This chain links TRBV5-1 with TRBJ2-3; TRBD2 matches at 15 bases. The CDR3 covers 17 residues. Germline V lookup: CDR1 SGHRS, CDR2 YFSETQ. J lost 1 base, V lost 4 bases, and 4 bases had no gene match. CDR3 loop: CASSVGTSGGRTDTQYF. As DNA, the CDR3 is TGCGCCAGCAGCGTAGGGACTAGCGGGGGGCGCACAGATACGCAGTATTTT. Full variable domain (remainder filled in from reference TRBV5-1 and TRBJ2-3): KAGVTQTPRYLIKTRGQQVTLSCSPISGHRSVSWYQQTPGQGLQFLFEYFSETQRNKGNFPGRFSGRQFSNSRSEMNVSTLELGDSALYLCASSVGTSGGRTDTQYFGPGTRLTVL.

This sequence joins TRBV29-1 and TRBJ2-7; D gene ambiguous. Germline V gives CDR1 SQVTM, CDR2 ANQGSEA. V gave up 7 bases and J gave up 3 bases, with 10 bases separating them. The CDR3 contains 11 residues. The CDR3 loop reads CSAATGYEQYF. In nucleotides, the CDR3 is TGCAGCGCCGCAACCGGCTACGAGCAGTACTTC.

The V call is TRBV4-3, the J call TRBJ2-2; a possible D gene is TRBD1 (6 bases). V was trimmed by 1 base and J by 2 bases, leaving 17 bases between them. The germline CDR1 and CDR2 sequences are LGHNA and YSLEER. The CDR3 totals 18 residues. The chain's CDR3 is CASSQALPRGSNTGELFF. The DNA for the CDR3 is TGCGCCAGCAGCCAAGCCCTCCCCAGGGGCTCAAACACCGGGGAGCTGTTTTTT.

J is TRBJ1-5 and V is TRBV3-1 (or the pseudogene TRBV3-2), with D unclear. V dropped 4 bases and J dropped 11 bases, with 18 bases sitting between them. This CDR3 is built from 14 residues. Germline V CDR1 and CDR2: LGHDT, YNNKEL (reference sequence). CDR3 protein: CASSPSGSPKTQHF. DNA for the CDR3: TGTGCCAGCAGCCCATCGGGAAGCCCTAAGACCCAGCATTTT.

The CDR3 protein is CASSLTGKSSYEQYF. In DNA, the CDR3 is TGTGCCAGCAGTCTAACAGGGAAGAGCTCCTACGAGCAGTACTTC. V usage is TRBV6-5 and J usage is TRBJ2-7; TRBD1 is a possible D gene (6 bases). Looked up from germline, CDR1 is MNHEY and CDR2 is SVGAGI. Trimming shortened V by 5 bases and J by 0 bases, and 14 bases separated the two germline ends. The length of the CDR3 is 15 residues.

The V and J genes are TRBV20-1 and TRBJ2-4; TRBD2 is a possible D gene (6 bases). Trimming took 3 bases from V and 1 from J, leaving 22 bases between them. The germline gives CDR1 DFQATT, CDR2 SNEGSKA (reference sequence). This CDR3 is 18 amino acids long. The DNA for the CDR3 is TGCAGTGCTAGTTCCCTCCTGGGACTTGCTGGGGCCAAAAACATTCAGTACTTC. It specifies CSASSLLGLAGAKNIQYF.

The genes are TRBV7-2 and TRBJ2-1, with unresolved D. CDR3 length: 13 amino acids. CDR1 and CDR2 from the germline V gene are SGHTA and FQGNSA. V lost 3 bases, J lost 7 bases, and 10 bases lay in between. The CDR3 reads CASSLNQVNEQFF. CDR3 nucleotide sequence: TGTGCCAGCAGCTTGAACCAGGTAAATGAGCAGTTCTTC.

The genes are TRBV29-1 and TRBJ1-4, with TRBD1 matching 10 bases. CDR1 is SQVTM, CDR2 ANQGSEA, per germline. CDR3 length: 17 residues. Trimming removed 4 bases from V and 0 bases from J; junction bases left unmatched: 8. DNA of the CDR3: TGCAGCGTTGGGTGGGACAGGGGAACTTCAACTAATGAAAAACTGTTTTTT. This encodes CSVGWDRGTSTNEKLFF.